One TCR beta chain is described in this entry. Its specificity is not known. This sample is part of a study of OX40 agonist ivuxolimab in advanced cancers. Across the study: Each patient was given ivuxolimab into a vein every 2 weeks, at 0.01 to 10 mg/kg.

Assay used: immunoSEQ multiplex PCR; TCRdb lists only in-frame clones, some missing. Found here are approximately 77,000 clones, 84% of them singletons; the top ten hold under 7%. Any history of autoimmune disease or systemic immunosuppression disqualified patients. The CDR3 has 15 residues. Germline CDR1 reads LNHDA; CDR2 reads SQIVND (reference sequence). The ends lost 3 bases at V and 7 bases at J; junction bases unmatched: 9. General observations from the study: The work left the antigen specificity of expanded peripheral T cells undetermined. At doses 0.1 to 3.0 mg/kg, CD4+ and CD8+ clones expanded.

This chain links TRBV19 with TRBJ2-3, with 8 bases fitting TRBD1. Sequences were derived from CD4+ or CD8+ T cells sorted from blood, sampled in a trial of the OX40 agonist ivuxolimab. This receptor was taken from an adult with an advanced solid tumor such as melanoma, head and neck, liver or kidney cancer. CDR3 residues: CASSIPGQGRNTQYF. The CDR3, as DNA: TGTGCCAGTAGTATTCCTGGACAGGGTAGGAATACGCAGTATTTT.